These 22 T cell receptor beta chains originate from one sample sequenced in a study of T cells in Graves' hyperthyroidism and ophthalmopathy (dated by TCRdb to about 2019). The library was produced with multiplex PCR. Sequencing was carried out with an Illumina HiSeq 2000. The TCR beta CDR3 regions were amplified from RNA transcripts. For the first round of RT-PCR on the TCR CDR3, the HTBI primer set was used together with the Qiagen OneStep RT-PCR kit. The public sequencing data were trimmed at Q25 with fastp and processed into clonotypes with MiXCR by TCRdb, which kept only in-frame beta chains. Each CDR3 protein gets just one entry, which takes the most common genes and DNA from the rows behind it. The table for this sample lists around 300,000 distinct CDR3 sequences; approximately 20% of them were counted only once. The top ten hold 64% of the sample. Sequencing was done on a sample of blood. These receptor sequences come from a man aged 25 to 40 with Graves' ophthalmopathy.

The table lists this clonotype with a few counts. The chain uses TRBV11-3 and TRBJ2-6; TRBD1 matches 7 bases. V shed 5 bases and J 2 bases; nucleotides not matched to a gene: 3. Per germline, CDR1 SGHNT and CDR2 YENEEA. The CDR3 totals 15 residues. CDR3 sequence: CASSPGTAGANVLTF. DNA for the CDR3: TGTGCCAGCAGCCCCGGGACAGCTGGGGCCAACGTCCTGACTTTC.

There are many counts of this clonotype. The rearrangement joins TRBV5-1 to TRBJ2-1, with 8 bases that match TRBD2. The CDR3 sequence is 16 residues long. Trimming at V came to 4 bases and at J to 1 base, leaving 7 bases not matched to a gene. CDR1 is SGHRS, CDR2 YFSETQ, per germline. The DNA for the CDR3 is TGCGCCAGCAGCACTGAACTAGCGGCATCCTACAATGAGCAGTTCTTC. As protein: CASSTELAASYNEQFF. The whole variable domain, remainder taken from reference TRBV5-1 and TRBJ2-1, is KAGVTQTPRYLIKTRGQQVTLSCSPISGHRSVSWYQQTPGQGLQFLFEYFSETQRNKGNFPGRFSGRQFSNSRSEMNVSTLELGDSALYLCASSTELAASYNEQFFGPGTRLTVL.

The sample holds many counts of this clonotype. The gene calls are TRBV10-3 and TRBJ1-2; D is undetermined. The CDR3 has 12 residues. The V end was cut by 6 bases, the J end by 3 bases, with 8 bases between. Germline values: CDR1 ENHRY, CDR2 SYGVKD. The CDR3 reads CAIRRSDYGYTF. CDR3 nucleotide sequence: TGTGCCATCAGACGCTCGGACTATGGCTACACCTTC.

The gene calls are TRBV6-1 and TRBJ2-7; no firm D call. The CDR3 is made up of 14 amino acids. Germline CDR1 is MNHNS and CDR2 is SASEGT. V was clipped by 0 bases and J by 4 bases, with 10 bases between them. CDR3 bases: TGTGCCAGCAGTGAAGCGCGGCCTGAGTACGAGCAGTACTTC. Its translation is CASSEARPEYEQYF.

The chain uses TRBV3-1 and TRBJ2-3, with D possibly TRBD2 on 5 matching bases. Germline V lookup: CDR1 LGHDT, CDR2 YNNKEL (reference sequence). This CDR3 comprises 15 residues. V was shortened by 0 bases and J by 1 base, with 8 bases between the two germline ends. CDR3 DNA sequence: TGTGCCAGCAGCCAAGATAACGGGGGCACAGATACGCAGTATTTT. This gives the protein CASSQDNGGTDTQYF.

This clonotype was counted a few times. The V gene is TRBV7-2, the J gene TRBJ1-2; no definite D call. The ends were cut back, 1 base at V and 4 bases at J, with 7 bases in the middle. The CDR3 extends over 13 amino acids. Germline loops: CDR1 SGHTA, CDR2 FQGNSA. This CDR3 reads CASSLVQAYGYTF. CDR3 sequence (DNA): TGTGCCAGCAGCTTAGTCCAGGCCTATGGCTACACCTTC.

The table lists this clonotype with many counts. The chain links TRBV18 to TRBJ1-1; D is uncertain. The CDR3 has 15 amino acids. V was trimmed by 3 bases and J by 3 bases, leaving 14 bases between them. Germline V gene sequence: CDR1 KGHSH, CDR2 LQKENI. The CDR3 nucleotides read TGTGCCAGCTCACCGTTCTCCTTAATTGACACTGAAGCTTTCTTT. It is translated as CASSPFSLIDTEAFF.

This clonotype was observed many times. The chain has TRBV11-1 and TRBJ2-1, with 10 nucleotides matching TRBD1. Germline CDR1 SGHAT, CDR2 FQDESV (reference sequence). CDR3 length: 14 amino acids. V dropped 4 bases and J dropped 8; count of bases not matched to a gene: 5. CDR3: CASSYDRGRDEQFF. The CDR3 DNA sequence: TGTGCCAGCAGCTATGACAGGGGGCGCGATGAGCAGTTCTTC.

The chain employs TRBV19 and TRBJ1-5, with 7 bases that match TRBD1. This CDR3 spans 14 amino acids. The germline V gene has CDR1 LNHDA and CDR2 SQIVND (reference sequence). V shed 8 bases and J 4 bases; nucleotides not matched to a gene: 8. Here the CDR3 DNA reads TGTGCCAGTCGCGACAGGGTGAGGAATCAGCCCCAGCATTTT. Protein: CASRDRVRNQPQHF.

The rearrangement uses TRBV29-1 and TRBJ2-2, with no clear D. The V gene's germline CDR1 is SQVTM and CDR2 ANQGSEA. The CDR3 spans 13 residues. V shed 2 bases and J shed 4 bases, with 8 bases lying between them. The CDR3 nucleotides are TGCAGCGTTGAAAGGTCATCCACCGGGGAGCTGTTTTTT. As protein: CSVERSSTGELFF.

There are many counts of this clonotype. The chain carries TRBV7-6 and TRBJ2-1, with TRBD2 as a possible D gene (6 bases). V shed 5 bases and J shed 9 bases, with 14 bases lying between them. CDR1 and CDR2 (germline): SGHVS, FNYEAQ. CDR3 size: 13 residues. This chain's CDR3 is CASSPRLESEQFF. As DNA, the CDR3 is TGTGCCAGCAGCCCGAGACTAGAGAGTGAGCAGTTCTTC. The whole variable domain, filled in from reference TRBV7-6 and TRBJ2-1, reads GAGVSQSPRYKVTKRGQDVALRCDPISGHVSLYWYRQALGQGPEFLTYFNYEAQQDKSGLPNDRFSAERPEGSISTLTIQRTEQRDSAMYRCASSPRLESEQFFGPGTRLTVL.

This clonotype has a count of ten or more. The chain links TRBV30 to TRBJ2-3, with TRBD1 as a possible D gene (5 bases). V lost 2 bases and J 8 bases, leaving 11 bases between the germline ends. In germline, CDR1 is GTSNPN, CDR2 SVGIG (reference sequence). The CDR3 contains 12 residues. The CDR3 DNA reads as TGTGCCTGGAGTCCAGGGCCTCCTACGCAGTATTTT. It translates to CAWSPGPPTQYF.

Remarks on this clonotype: Given a much more abundant clone one base away, this may be a read error. The chain joins TRBV12-3 or TRBV12-4 to TRBJ1-1; possible D gene TRBD1, 5 bases. The V end lost 0 bases, the J end lost 4 bases, and 15 bases lay between the germline ends. CDR3 size: 16 residues. The CDR3 reads CASSLAPQVMSTEAFF. For the CDR3, the DNA is TGTGCCAGCAGTTTAGCCCCACAGGTGATGAGCACTGAAGCTTTCTTT.

This clonotype was counted many times. The rearrangement joins TRBV11-3 to TRBJ2-5; D gene uncertain. The V end lost 2 bases, the J end lost 9 bases, and 16 bases lay between the germline ends. The CDR3 extends over 14 amino acids. The germline CDR1 and CDR2 sequences are SGHNT and YENEEA. The CDR3 loop is CASSLLPDLGSQYF. For the CDR3, the DNA is TGTGCCAGCAGCTTACTTCCCGACCTGGGGTCCCAGTACTTC.

This clonotype was seen more than once but under ten times. V gene TRBV28 combines with J gene TRBJ2-7; 7 positions agree with TRBD1. CDR3 length: 15 amino acids. J lost 4 bases, V lost 6 bases, and 12 bases had no gene match. Per germline, CDR1 MDHEN and CDR2 SYDVKM. The CDR3 coding sequence is TGTGCCAGCAGCACCCCCGTACAGGGGAGTTACGAGCAGTACTTC. Amino acids: CASSTPVQGSYEQYF.

This rearrangement joins TRBV20-1 to TRBJ1-2; D gene ambiguous. CDR3 size: 12 residues. V lost 6 bases and J 4 bases, leaving 12 bases between the germline ends. Germline CDR1 is DFQATT and CDR2 is SNEGSKA (reference sequence). The CDR3 DNA reads as TGCAGTGCCCAGACGGAAGGCTATGGCTACACCTTC. Amino acid sequence: CSAQTEGYGYTF.

This clonotype was observed at least ten times. The CDR3, as DNA: TGTGCCAGCAGACCTAGCGGGAGGCTGAGGGACAATGAGCAGTTCTTC. Residues: CASRPSGRLRDNEQFF. The J gene is TRBJ2-1, the V gene TRBV28; 11 nucleotides align to TRBD2. V lost 6 bases and J lost 5; bases outside the gene matches: 9. The CDR3 extends over 16 amino acids. Germline V gene lookup returns CDR1 MDHEN and CDR2 SYDVKM.

This clonotype was seen a handful of times. The chain combines TRBV27 with TRBJ1-2; TRBD1 matches at 8 bases. The CDR3 is 15 residues long. The junction had 8 bases not matched to a gene; V was cut back by 3 bases and J by 5 bases. Germline assignment: CDR1 MNHEY and CDR2 SMNVEV (reference sequence). The CDR3 is CASSFGTGQEYGYTF. Here the CDR3 DNA reads TGTGCCAGCAGTTTCGGCACGGGACAGGAATATGGCTACACCTTC.

This sequence joins TRBV7-3 and TRBJ2-2, with D perhaps matching TRBD1 (6 bases). Germline lookup yields CDR1 SGHTA and CDR2 FQGTGA. The ends were cut back, 4 bases at V and 3 bases at J, with 9 bases in the middle. The CDR3 runs to 14 residues. In DNA form, the CDR3 reads TGTGCCAGCAGCTATTCAGGGGACACCGGGGAGCTGTTTTTT. Its protein is CASSYSGDTGELFF.

The table lists this clonotype with a few counts. The gene calls are TRBV6-1 and TRBJ2-7; 11 bases are a match to TRBD1. Germline V gene lookup returns CDR1 MNHNS and CDR2 SASEGT. V dropped 7 bases and J dropped 6; count of bases not matched to a gene: 11. CDR3 length: 15 residues. The CDR3 loop reads CASTKPGQGAGEQYF. The CDR3 DNA is TGTGCCAGCACCAAACCCGGACAGGGGGCGGGCGAGCAGTACTTC.

This chain connects TRBV2 to TRBJ1-6; possibly TRBD1 for D (6 bases). CDR3 size: 16 residues. Deletions cut 5 bases from V and 2 bases from J, with 13 bases between. Germline-derived CDR1 and CDR2 are SNHLY and FYNNEI. CDR3 DNA sequence: TGTGCCAGCAGTCCCCAGGGGTGGACCTATAATTCACCCCTCCACTTT. This gives the protein CASSPQGWTYNSPLHF.

This clonotype was observed a few times. This chain connects TRBV7-9 to TRBJ2-2, with TRBD2 as a possible D gene (6 bases). CDR3 size: 15 residues. V dropped 5 bases and J dropped 3 bases, with 13 bases sitting between them. The germline gives CDR1 SEHNR, CDR2 FQNEAQ (reference sequence). CDR3 residues: CASSAGLGYTGELFF. CDR3 coding DNA: TGTGCCAGCAGCGCGGGACTTGGCTACACCGGGGAGCTGTTTTTT.